Below, 26 T cell receptor beta chains from the same sample are listed, as sequenced in a study of blood T cell repertoires in COVID-19. Here immunoSEQ multiplex PCR was the method, and the copy in TCRdb shows in-frame clones only, minus some. The repertoire holds nearly 250,000 clones, with 82% as singletons. Sequencing was carried out using peripheral blood. The receptors were sampled from an elderly woman with acute or convalescent COVID-19.

This chain links TRBV18 with TRBJ2-5; 10 bases match TRBD1. The junction had 1 base not matched to a gene; V was cut back by 3 bases and J by 3 bases. Germline CDR1 KGHSH, CDR2 LQKENI. The CDR3 has 14 amino acids. CDR3 sequence reads: CASSPGTGEETQYF. CDR3 in DNA: TGTGCCAGCTCACCGGGGACAGGGGAAGAGACCCAGTACTTC.

The chain couples TRBV7-9 to TRBJ1-1, with unresolved D. Trimming cost V 5 bases and J 0 bases, with 4 bases left between them. CDR3 length equals 12 residues. Looked up from germline, CDR1 is SEHNR and CDR2 is FQNEAQ (reference sequence). The chain's CDR3 is CASSRVNTEAFF. CDR3 in DNA: TGTGCCAGCAGCAGAGTGAACACTGAAGCTTTCTTT. The variable domain in full, with the rest retrieved from reference TRBV7-9 and TRBJ1-1, is DTGVSQNPRHKITKRGQNVTFRCDPISEHNRLYWYRQTLGQGPEFLTYFQNEAQLEKSRLLSDRFSAERPKGSFSTLEIQRTEQGDSAMYLCASSRVNTEAFFGQGTRLTVV.

The chain couples TRBV28 to TRBJ2-1; D perhaps matches TRBD2 (7 bases). CDR3 size: 17 residues. Germline loops: CDR1 MDHEN, CDR2 SYDVKM. V shed 7 bases and J shed 9 bases, with 28 bases lying between them. The CDR3 nucleotides read TGTGCCAGCACCTCATGGGGGGCGCGGTCGCCGGGGGGTGAGCAGTTCTTC. This encodes CASTSWGARSPGGEQFF.

The V gene is TRBV18, the J gene TRBJ2-5; D not resolved. The V end was cut by 3 bases, the J end by 2 bases, with 7 bases between. The CDR3 length is 13 residues. Germline-derived CDR1 and CDR2 are KGHSH and LQKENI. CDR3 loop: CASSPGTQETQYF. The CDR3 nucleotides are TGTGCCAGCTCACCTGGTACTCAAGAGACCCAGTACTTC. Supplemented by reference TRBV18 and TRBJ2-5, the full variable domain reads NAGVMQNPRHLVRRRGQEARLRCSPMKGHSHVYWYRQLPEEGLKFMVYLQKENIIDESGMPKERFSAEFPKEGPSILRIQQVVRGDSAAYFCASSPGTQETQYFGPGTRLLVL.

The CDR3 DNA is TGTGCCAGCAGCCTTACCCCGGGACAGGGATCCGAGCAGTACTTC. Translated, it gives CASSLTPGQGSEQYF. The V and J genes are TRBV5-6 and TRBJ2-7; 9 bases are a match to TRBD1. Trimming at V came to 4 bases and at J to 6 bases, leaving 11 bases not matched to a gene. Germline CDR1 and CDR2: SGHDT and YYEEEE. This CDR3 is 15 amino acids long.

The chain recombines TRBV5-1 with TRBJ2-3, with no clear D. The germline gives CDR1 SGHRS, CDR2 YFSETQ. Trimming pared 0 bases from V and 6 bases from J, leaving 11 bases between. The CDR3 has 14 amino acids. The CDR3 is CASSLGPAGDTQYF. CDR3 in DNA: TGCGCCAGCAGCTTGGGGCCAGCAGGTGATACGCAGTATTTT.

This clone was detected a few times. This CDR3 reads CASLDWNYGYTF. CDR3 nucleotides: TGTGCCAGCCTCGACTGGAACTATGGCTACACCTTC. This chain connects TRBV6-5 to TRBJ1-2; D remains unclear. Germline V CDR1 and CDR2: MNHEY, SVGAGI. V was pared by 8 bases and J by 2 bases, with 9 bases between. The CDR3 totals 12 residues.

This chain links TRBV7-8 with TRBJ2-2, with D possibly being TRBD1 (6 bases). V lost 5 bases, J lost 1 base, and 14 bases lay in between. The CDR3 length is 16 residues. Germline values: CDR1 SGHVS, CDR2 FQNEAQ. Here the CDR3 DNA reads TGTGCCAGCAGCGAGCCGGGACACGTGAACACCGGGGAGCTGTTTTTT. This codes for CASSEPGHVNTGELFF.

CDR3 bases: TGTGCCAGCAGGCCTAGCGGGGGGTTAGATACGCAGTATTTT. Residues: CASRPSGGLDTQYF. This chain connects TRBV27 to TRBJ2-3; 11 bases are a match to TRBD2. Germline CDR1 reads MNHEY; CDR2 reads SMNVEV (reference sequence). V was pared by 6 bases and J by 5 bases, with 4 bases of the junction left unmatched. The CDR3 has 14 residues.

CDR3 residues: CASSPGSGVADTQYF. In DNA form, the CDR3 reads TGCGCCAGCAGCCCGGGTAGCGGGGTAGCAGATACGCAGTATTTT. The V gene is TRBV5-1, the J gene TRBJ2-3; 8 bases line up with TRBD2. V trimming: 4 bases; J trimming: 4 bases; junction bases outside the gene matches: 8. The CDR3 consists of 15 residues. CDR1 is SGHRS, CDR2 YFSETQ, per germline.

The chain couples TRBV6-2 or TRBV6-3 to TRBJ2-2, with a tentative D call TRBD2 (6 bases). Germline lookup yields CDR1 MNHEY and CDR2 SVGEGT. V was trimmed by 6 bases and J by 4 bases, leaving 18 bases between them. CDR3 length: 16 residues. The CDR3 nucleotides are TGTGCCAGCAGACCTGGGACTCGCGCCCCCACCGGGGAGCTGTTTTTT. This codes for CASRPGTRAPTGELFF.

The V call is TRBV19, the J call TRBJ2-1; 11 bases match TRBD2. CDR3 length: 15 amino acids. V lost 4 bases and J lost 6; bases outside the gene matches: 5. Germline V gene data show CDR1 as LNHDA and CDR2 as SQIVND (reference sequence). The CDR3 DNA reads as TGTGCCAGTAGTAGAACCGGGACTAGCGGCAATGAGCAGTTCTTC. Amino acid sequence: CASSRTGTSGNEQFF.

The chain recombines TRBV19 with TRBJ1-1; D remains ambiguous. V was trimmed by 2 bases and J by 6 bases, leaving 10 bases between them. Germline CDR1 and CDR2: LNHDA and SQIVND (reference sequence). The CDR3 is made up of 13 amino acids. Written as DNA, the CDR3 is TGTGCCAGTAGTATATATCGGGAGTCTGAAGCTTTCTTT. Amino acid sequence: CASSIYRESEAFF.

V is TRBV6-2 or TRBV6-3 and J is TRBJ2-7; 11 bases line up with TRBD1. The CDR3 extends over 17 amino acids. Trimming cost V 1 base and J 3 bases; bases outside gene matches: 8. The V gene's germline CDR1 is MNHEY and CDR2 SVGEGT. CDR3 in amino acids: CASSYLPSGTGGYEQYF. CDR3 nucleotide sequence: TGTGCCAGCAGTTACTTACCCTCCGGGACAGGGGGCTACGAGCAGTACTTC.

The chain combines TRBV3-1 (or the pseudogene TRBV3-2) with TRBJ1-1; 7 bases map to TRBD1. With V trimmed by 0 bases and J by 11 bases, 6 bases remained unmatched. The V gene's germline CDR1 is LGHDT and CDR2 YNNKEL (reference sequence). This CDR3 has 13 amino acids. The CDR3 is CASSQDKGARAFF. CDR3 coding DNA: TGTGCCAGCAGCCAAGATAAGGGGGCGCGGGCTTTCTTT.

The V call is TRBV7-2, the J call TRBJ2-1, with D maybe TRBD2 (6 bases). The CDR3 runs to 15 residues. Germline V gene lookup returns CDR1 SGHTA and CDR2 FQGNSA. V lost 0 bases and J 2 bases, leaving 8 bases between the germline ends. CDR3 DNA sequence: TGTGCCAGCAGCTTAGCGACGGGAGCCTACAATGAGCAGTTCTTC. Its protein product is CASSLATGAYNEQFF.

The rearrangement links TRBV19 to TRBJ1-2; 9 nucleotides agree with TRBD1. V was pared by 1 base and J by 4 bases, with 7 bases of the junction left unmatched. CDR3 length: 16 residues. The V gene's germline CDR1 is LNHDA and CDR2 SQIVND (reference sequence). This CDR3 is CASSIARDRDPYGYTF. In nucleotides, the CDR3 is TGTGCCAGTAGTATAGCCAGGGACAGGGATCCCTATGGCTACACCTTC.

The CDR3 is CASSLLRTGLNTGELFF. As DNA, the CDR3 is TGTGCCAGCAGCTTACTTCGGACAGGGCTTAACACCGGGGAGCTGTTTTTT. The J gene is TRBJ2-2, the V gene TRBV7-2; 8 nucleotides agree with TRBD1. This CDR3 is 17 amino acids long. Germline CDR1 and CDR2: SGHTA and FQGNSA. V was clipped by 2 bases and J by 2 bases; unmatched bases: 7.

V is TRBV4-2 and J is TRBJ2-2, with D tentatively TRBD1 (6 bases). V lost 4 bases to trimming and J lost 2 bases, with 11 bases between them. In germline, CDR1 is LGHNA, CDR2 YNFKEQ. The CDR3 has 15 amino acids. CDR3 sequence: CASSRPDSNTGELFF. CDR3 coding DNA: TGTGCCAGCAGCCGACCGGACAGCAACACCGGGGAGCTGTTTTTT.

The chain has TRBV7-2 and TRBJ1-2; D possibly corresponds to TRBD1 (5 bases). CDR3 length: 15 residues. Trimming shortened V by 1 base and J by 1 base, and 10 bases separated the two germline ends. From germline, CDR1 is SGHTA and CDR2 FQGNSA. The CDR3 here is CASSLDGHNNYGYTF. Here the CDR3 DNA reads TGTGCCAGCAGCTTAGACGGACACAATAACTATGGCTACACCTTC.

CDR3 coding DNA: TGTGCCAGCAGCTTATCGGCGACAGGGGCCCAGTTCTTC. It translates to CASSLSATGAQFF. The V gene is TRBV7-3, the J gene TRBJ2-1; 8 bases line up with TRBD1. The CDR3 is 13 residues long. CDR1 SGHTA and CDR2 FQGTGA come from the germline V gene. V gave up 2 bases and J gave up 13 bases; unmatched junction bases: 7.

The genes are TRBV5-1 and TRBJ2-5; D gene ambiguous. V was trimmed by 1 base and J by 3 bases, leaving 7 bases between them. The CDR3 extends over 13 amino acids. The germline CDR1 and CDR2 sequences are SGHRS and YFSETQ. CDR3: CASSLMAEETQYF. The CDR3 coding sequence is TGCGCCAGCAGCTTGATGGCGGAAGAGACCCAGTACTTC.

The chain is built from TRBV15 and TRBJ1-4, with 8 bases fitting TRBD1. The germline V gene encodes CDR1 LNHNV and CDR2 YYDKDF (reference sequence). After removal of 6 bases from V and 4 bases from J, the junction contained 7 bases not matched to a gene. CDR3 length: 15 amino acids. Here the CDR3 DNA reads TGTGCCACCAGTAAGGACAGGGCCCATAATGAAAAACTGTTTTTT. This gives the protein CATSKDRAHNEKLFF.

The V call is TRBV4-1, the J call TRBJ1-2; 7 positions agree with TRBD1. Trimming removed 1 base from V and 2 bases from J; junction bases left unmatched: 13. CDR1 is MGHRA, CDR2 YSYEKL, per germline. The CDR3 runs to 18 residues. The CDR3 sequence: CASSQVRGQQWGNYGYTF. The CDR3 bases are TGCGCCAGCAGCCAAGTCCGGGGACAGCAATGGGGGAACTATGGCTACACCTTC.

This clone was detected only a few times. V and J are TRBV2 and TRBJ2-7, with 8 bases aligning to TRBD2. CDR1 is SNHLY, CDR2 FYNNEI, per germline. The CDR3 length is 15 residues. J was trimmed by 3 bases and V by 5 bases; bases with no gene match: 9. The CDR3 coding sequence is TGTGCCAGCAGTTCCCCCGGGACTAGATACTACGAGCAGTACTTC. Translated, it gives CASSSPGTRYYEQYF.

This clone was detected once. The chain employs TRBV20-1 and TRBJ1-6; tentative D call: TRBD1 (6 bases). The germline V gene encodes CDR1 DFQATT and CDR2 SNEGSKA (reference sequence). The length of the CDR3 is 14 residues. V lost 3 bases and J 9 bases, leaving 15 bases between the germline ends. Here the CDR3 reads CSASGGRGGSPLHF. In DNA, the CDR3 is TGCAGTGCTAGTGGGGGCAGGGGTGGTTCACCCCTCCACTTT.